This paragraph covers one T cell receptor beta chain sequence. These data belong to a study of blood T cells in healthy people across ages. A second PCR, run for roughly 7 to 12 cycles, used a sample-barcoded 5' primer plus a J-beta primer mix. TCRdb analysed the 5' RACE reads with MiXCR anew, one entry per CDR3 protein. The sample yields over 1,500,000 distinct CDR3 sequences, roughly 49% seen once. This TCR derives from a woman aged 40-49 years in good health. The sample comprised blood.

This chain's CDR3 is CASSLGGGMVGEQYF. The CDR3 bases are TGTGCCAGCAGCTTAGGGGGAGGCATGGTTGGCGAGCAGTACTTC. The chain links TRBV5-4 to TRBJ2-4, with D perhaps being TRBD1 or TRBD2 (6 bases each). TRBJ2-7 explains the end of the DNA better; the J call may be wrong. From germline, CDR1 is SGHNT and CDR2 YYREEE (reference sequence). This CDR3 spans 15 amino acids.